This passage covers 26 T cell receptor beta chains from one sample sequenced in a study of T cell responses to AZD1222 COVID-19 vaccine. The table came from immunoSEQ multiplex PCR; TCRdb's copy has only in-frame clones and leaves some out. Altogether around 140,000 clones are present, approximately 91% being singletons, with the ten largest covering around 0.99%. Sequenced material: peripheral blood, taken 28 days after the second AZD1222 dose. All receptors come from an adult who received the AZD1222 COVID-19 vaccine.

The CDR3, as DNA: TGTGCCAGCAGCAGAAAACAAGGCGGCGGCACTGAAGCTTTCTTT. Translation: CASSRKQGGGTEAFF. This chain connects TRBV2 to TRBJ1-1; D unclear. The V end was cut by 6 bases, the J end by 4 bases, with 18 bases between. Germline V gives CDR1 SNHLY, CDR2 FYNNEI. The CDR3 runs to 15 residues.

This clone has a handful of counts. The rearrangement links TRBV5-4 to TRBJ1-2; 7 nucleotides line up with TRBD1. The CDR3 consists of 14 residues. V lost 4 bases and J lost 3; bases outside the gene matches: 6. Germline V gives CDR1 SGHNT, CDR2 YYREEE (reference sequence). DNA for the CDR3: TGTGCCAGCAGCCGTCCCGACAGGGACTATGGCTACACCTTC. Its translation is CASSRPDRDYGYTF.

V gene TRBV5-6 combines with J gene TRBJ1-6; D ambiguous. Trimming shortened V by 4 bases and J by 1 base, and 15 bases separated the two germline ends. Germline V gives CDR1 SGHDT, CDR2 YYEEEE. The CDR3 length is 17 residues. DNA of the CDR3: TGTGCCAGCAGCCTCGGACGGGTGGGTTCCTATAATTCACCCCTCCACTTT. Protein sequence: CASSLGRVGSYNSPLHF.

The chain recombines TRBV6-4 with TRBJ2-3, with 7 bases matching TRBD2. The CDR3 loop spans 15 amino acids. CDR1 is MRHNA and CDR2 is SNTAGT in the germline V gene. Losses at the gene ends were 4 bases for V and 2 bases for J; bases not matched to a gene: 6. The CDR3 loop is CASSGIAGTTDTQYF. CDR3 coding DNA: TGTGCCAGCAGTGGGATAGCGGGCACCACAGATACGCAGTATTTT.

V usage is TRBV4-2 and J usage is TRBJ2-1; 12 nucleotides match TRBD2. With V trimmed by 3 bases and J by 10 bases, 7 bases remained unmatched. There are 15 residues in the CDR3. CDR1 and CDR2 (germline): LGHNA, YNFKEQ. The CDR3 sequence: CASSQRLAGDREQFF. The CDR3 nucleotides read TGTGCCAGCAGCCAGAGACTAGCGGGAGATCGAGAGCAGTTCTTC.

V and J are TRBV7-8 and TRBJ2-1, with TRBD1 matching over 8 bases. The CDR3 covers 16 residues. The V gene end was trimmed by 5 bases and the J gene end by 7 bases; junction bases not matched to a gene: 13. Germline CDR1 SGHVS, CDR2 FQNEAQ. The DNA for the CDR3 is TGTGCCAGCAGCAACGGGGGCAGGGGGCTATGGAATGAGCAGTTCTTC. Protein sequence: CASSNGGRGLWNEQFF.

V and J are TRBV2 and TRBJ1-2, with D maybe TRBD1 (6 bases). CDR3 size: 13 residues. The V end was cut by 5 bases, the J end by 3 bases, with 10 bases between. In germline, CDR1 is SNHLY, CDR2 FYNNEI. The CDR3 reads CASSRQGYYGYTF. The DNA of the CDR3 is TGTGCCAGCAGTCGCCAGGGGTACTATGGCTACACCTTC.

This clone appeared a few times. The V and J genes are TRBV30 and TRBJ1-2, with a weak D call TRBD1 (6 bases). The CDR3 has 14 residues. V lost 3 bases and J lost 3, with 14 bases in between. Germline V gene data show CDR1 as GTSNPN and CDR2 as SVGIG (reference sequence). CDR3 in amino acids: CAWSPGGGYYGYTF. The CDR3 DNA sequence: TGTGCCTGGAGCCCTGGGGGGGGCTACTATGGCTACACCTTC.

The genes are TRBV6-5 and TRBJ2-7; D may correspond to TRBD1 or TRBD2 (5 bases each). CDR1 MNHEY and CDR2 SVGAGI come from the germline V gene. V lost 5 bases and J 3 bases, leaving 11 bases between the germline ends. The CDR3 runs 13 residues. For the CDR3, the DNA is TGTGCCAGCAGTCTGGGACCGATCTACGAGCAGTACTTC. As protein: CASSLGPIYEQYF.

This clone occurred a few times. The V call is TRBV19, the J call TRBJ2-2; 12 bases are shared with TRBD2. Germline CDR1 is LNHDA and CDR2 is SQIVND (reference sequence). Trimming cost V 9 bases and J 5 bases; bases outside gene matches: 7. This CDR3 has 15 amino acids. DNA for the CDR3: TGTGCCAGCAAGCTAGCGGGAGGGGGTACCGGGGAGCTGTTTTTT. Translating gives CASKLAGGGTGELFF.

V is TRBV5-1 and J is TRBJ2-7; no definite D call. Germline assignment: CDR1 SGHRS and CDR2 YFSETQ. V lost 0 bases and J lost 5, with 12 bases in between. The CDR3 has 14 residues. For the CDR3, the DNA is TGCGCCAGCAGCTTGGGGAGACCGCCTGACGAGCAGTACTTC. This translates into CASSLGRPPDEQYF.

This clone was seen only once. This chain joins TRBV28 and TRBJ2-2; D unresolved. This CDR3 has 13 amino acids. Germline V gives CDR1 MDHEN, CDR2 SYDVKM. V lost 11 bases and J lost 1, with 11 bases in between. CDR3 sequence (DNA): TGTGCCGGATCGGGTAGGAACACCGGGGAGCTGTTTTTT. It is translated as CAGSGRNTGELFF.

The CDR3 nucleotides read TGTGCCAGCTCACCATACAATCAGGGCAGTGAGCAGTTCTTC. Translating it yields CASSPYNQGSEQFF. The gene calls are TRBV18 and TRBJ2-1; D is perhaps TRBD1 (5 bases). The V end was cut by 2 bases, the J end by 9 bases, with 14 bases between. Germline V CDR1 and CDR2: KGHSH, LQKENI. The CDR3 loop spans 14 amino acids.

The chain uses TRBV18 and TRBJ2-3; perhaps TRBD1 as D (5 bases). Per the germline V gene, CDR1 is KGHSH and CDR2 is LQKENI. The CDR3 covers 15 residues. Trimming removed 0 bases at V and 0 bases at J, with 7 bases between. In DNA form, the CDR3 reads TGTGCCAGCTCACCACCCCACAGGAGCACAGATACGCAGTATTTT. Translation: CASSPPHRSTDTQYF.

The chain links TRBV24-1 to TRBJ2-5; 7 positions agree with TRBD2. The V and J ends lost 3 bases and 7 bases, in that order; junction bases with no gene match: 13. The V gene's germline CDR1 is KGHDR and CDR2 SFDVKD. This CDR3 is built from 16 residues. Written as DNA, the CDR3 is TGTGCCACCAGTGATACGACACCAAAGGGAGGGTGGACCCAGTACTTC. Its translation is CATSDTTPKGGWTQYF.

The chain combines TRBV28 with TRBJ2-6; D unresolved. Trimming removed 8 bases from V and 2 bases from J, with 4 bases in between. This CDR3 has 12 residues. Per germline, CDR1 MDHEN and CDR2 SYDVKM. In DNA form, the CDR3 reads TGTGCCAGCGGTGCTGGGGCCAACGTCCTGACTTTC. This encodes CASGAGANVLTF.

The count of this clone is one. The chain employs TRBV5-1 and TRBJ1-2; D remains unclear. The CDR3 is 11 residues long. V dropped 1 base and J dropped 8 bases, with 6 bases sitting between them. Germline-derived CDR1 and CDR2 are SGHRS and YFSETQ. DNA for the CDR3: TGCGCCAGCAGCTTGATGGGGGGCTACACCTTC. It specifies CASSLMGGYTF.

The DNA of the CDR3 is TGTGCCAGCAGCTTAATCGGTGGTAGGTCCTACGAGCAGTACTTC. Encoded protein: CASSLIGGRSYEQYF. The genes are TRBV7-3 and TRBJ2-7; D ambiguous. This CDR3 is 15 amino acids long. The germline V and J ends were trimmed by 1 base and 1 base, with 11 bases remaining between them. Germline values: CDR1 SGHTA, CDR2 FQGTGA. The entire variable domain, with the rest obtained from reference TRBV7-3 and TRBJ2-7, is as follows: GAGVSQTPSNKVTEKGKYVELRCDPISGHTALYWYRQSLGQGPEFLIYFQGTGAADDSGLPNDRFFAVRPEGSVSTLKIQRTERGDSAVYLCASSLIGGRSYEQYFGPGTRLTVT.

This clone was counted a single time. The rearrangement uses TRBV7-9 and TRBJ2-7; D remains unclear. V was pared by 5 bases and J by 3 bases, with 5 bases between. CDR3 size: 11 residues. In germline, CDR1 is SEHNR, CDR2 FQNEAQ (reference sequence). CDR3: CASSQDYEQYF. The CDR3 coding sequence is TGTGCCAGCAGCCAGGACTACGAGCAGTACTTC.

Of note for this clone: Additional DNA sequences in this sample encode the identical CDR3. The chain links TRBV20-1 to TRBJ2-7; 7 nucleotides align to TRBD2. With V trimmed by 3 bases and J by 6 bases, 2 bases remained unmatched. Germline V CDR1 and CDR2: DFQATT, SNEGSKA (reference sequence). There are 11 residues in the CDR3. CDR3: CSARGGSEQYF. The CDR3 DNA reads as TGCAGTGCTAGGGGCGGGAGCGAGCAGTACTTC.

The chain uses TRBV5-1 and TRBJ2-7, with 11 nucleotides matching TRBD2. J was trimmed by 4 bases and V by 0 bases; bases with no gene match: 9. CDR3 size: 17 residues. Germline loops: CDR1 SGHRS, CDR2 YFSETQ. CDR3 bases: TGCGCCAGCAGCTTGGGAACCCCCGGGACTAGCGGATACGAGCAGTACTTC. Its translation: CASSLGTPGTSGYEQYF.

With respect to this clone: Additional DNA sequences in this sample encode the identical CDR3. The chain employs TRBV3-1 (or the pseudogene TRBV3-2) and TRBJ1-2; tentatively, D is TRBD1 (5 bases). CDR3 length: 12 residues. V was cut by 6 bases and J by 5 bases, with 10 bases left in between. Germline loops: CDR1 LGHDT, CDR2 YNNKEL (reference sequence). The CDR3 here is CASSPGGYGYTF. In DNA, the CDR3 is TGTGCCAGCAGTCCCGGGGGATATGGCTACACCTTC.

This chain joins TRBV28 and TRBJ1-3; D is uncertain. This CDR3 region has 13 residues. Trimming left V 3 bases short and J 0 bases short, with 3 bases between. Per the germline V gene, CDR1 is MDHEN and CDR2 is SYDVKM. CDR3 nucleotide sequence: TGTGCCAGCAGTTTGGACTCTGGAAACACCATATATTTT. Protein sequence: CASSLDSGNTIYF.

This clone turned up a few times. This sequence joins TRBV2 and TRBJ2-7; no clear D. Trimming took off 9 bases at V and 3 bases at J, with 9 bases between the two ends. CDR3 length: 11 residues. Germline V gene lookup returns CDR1 SNHLY and CDR2 FYNNEI. The DNA of the CDR3 is TGTGCCAGTGGGGTGGTCTACGAGCAGTACTTC. As protein: CASGVVYEQYF.

V usage is TRBV7-3 and J usage is TRBJ1-6; 9 nucleotides agree with TRBD1. CDR1 is SGHTA, CDR2 FQGTGA, per germline. The junction had 1 base not matched to a gene; V was cut back by 4 bases and J by 6 bases. The CDR3 loop spans 14 amino acids. The CDR3 loop reads CASSSTGGNSPLHF. The DNA for the CDR3 is TGTGCCAGCAGCTCGACAGGGGGTAATTCACCCCTCCACTTT.

This chain connects TRBV3-1 (or the pseudogene TRBV3-2) to TRBJ1-5; no reliable D call. Trimming took 1 base from V and 5 from J, leaving 6 bases between them. CDR3 length: 13 amino acids. CDR1 and CDR2 (germline): LGHDT, YNNKEL (reference sequence). In nucleotides, the CDR3 is TGTGCCAGCAGCCAAGGTTGGGATCAGCCCCAGCATTTT. Its protein product is CASSQGWDQPQHF.